The 24 T cell receptor beta chains below come from one sample, sequenced in a study of T cells in Graves' hyperthyroidism and ophthalmopathy. It was RNA transcripts that yielded the amplified TCR beta CDR3 regions. A set of HTBI primers served as the primers for a first-round RT-PCR of the TCR CDR3. Each CDR3 protein is one row after TCRdb ran MiXCR on the multiplex PCR reads. This table holds hundreds of thousands of distinct CDR3 sequences, around 40% found once. Sequencing was carried out using blood. Receptor source: a woman aged 40 to 49 with Graves' hyperthyroidism.

J is TRBJ1-6 and V is TRBV20-1; the D gene is possibly TRBD1 (6 bases). Per the germline V gene, CDR1 is DFQATT and CDR2 is SNEGSKA (reference sequence). Between the trimmed V and J ends, which lost 5 bases and 0 bases, there was a span of 14 bases. The CDR3 length is 16 residues. DNA for the CDR3: TGCAGTGCTGCAGGACAGTCGAGCTCCTATAATTCACCCCTCCACTTT. Protein: CSAAGQSSSYNSPLHF.

The chain joins TRBV6-2 or TRBV6-3 to TRBJ1-5; 8 positions agree with TRBD1. This CDR3 spans 18 amino acids. The V segment lost 6 bases and the J segment 0 bases; nucleotides outside the gene matches: 13. CDR1 MNHEY and CDR2 SVGEGT come from the germline V gene. The CDR3 here is CASRSDRQGPYSNQPQHF. The CDR3 DNA follows: TGTGCCAGCAGATCCGACCGACAGGGGCCTTATAGCAATCAGCCCCAGCATTTT.

This clonotype appeared a few times. Here the CDR3 DNA reads TGTGCCAGTAGTGGAGAATATAAGGCAACTAATGAAAAACTGTTTTTT. This sequence encodes CASSGEYKATNEKLFF. This chain uses TRBV19 with TRBJ1-4, with D unclear. Per the germline V gene, CDR1 is LNHDA and CDR2 is SQIVND (reference sequence). Deletions cut 5 bases from V and 0 bases from J, with 13 bases between. This CDR3 is built from 16 residues.

The chain links TRBV10-3 to TRBJ1-2; possible D gene TRBD1, 5 bases. Per germline, CDR1 ENHRY and CDR2 SYGVKD. The CDR3 consists of 14 residues. V dropped 0 bases and J dropped 4 bases, with 9 bases sitting between them. The chain's CDR3 is CAISESGTVYGYTF. Here the CDR3 DNA reads TGTGCCATCAGTGAGTCTGGGACGGTCTATGGCTACACCTTC.

The chain employs TRBV19 and TRBJ2-6; D possibly corresponds to TRBD2 (6 bases). The CDR3 has 15 amino acids. The germline gives CDR1 LNHDA, CDR2 SQIVND (reference sequence). The V and J ends lost 3 bases and 2 bases respectively, with 8 bases between them. The CDR3 spells CASSIGGTGANVLTF. CDR3 bases: TGTGCCAGTAGTATTGGGGGGACTGGGGCCAACGTCCTGACTTTC.

This clonotype was detected only a few times. The chain employs TRBV7-2 and TRBJ2-6; 9 positions agree with TRBD2. CDR1 SGHTA and CDR2 FQGNSA come from the germline V gene. The trim removed 6 bases at V and 0 bases at J, leaving 15 bases unmatched. The CDR3 has 20 amino acids. CDR3 protein: CASSPREGLKIGSGANVLTF. As DNA, the CDR3 is TGTGCCAGCAGTCCGCGGGAGGGCCTCAAAATCGGCTCTGGGGCCAACGTCCTGACTTTC.

This clonotype was seen a few times. The chain is built from TRBV18 and TRBJ1-2, with D hard to call. The V gene lost 0 bases and the J gene lost 8 bases, with 7 bases spanning the gap. CDR1 is KGHSH and CDR2 is LQKENI in the germline V gene. This CDR3 comprises 12 residues. The CDR3 protein is CASSPPQLGYTF. For the CDR3, the DNA is TGTGCCAGCTCACCACCTCAACTGGGCTACACCTTC.

In its sample, this clonotype was seen a few times. This chain uses TRBV5-1 with TRBJ1-1; 7 positions match TRBD1. The V segment lost 4 bases and the J segment 1 base; nucleotides outside the gene matches: 16. Germline-derived CDR1 and CDR2 are SGHRS and YFSETQ. This CDR3 comprises 18 residues. The CDR3, as DNA: TGCGCCAGCAGCCGCAAAACCGGGACAGATCTTACGAACACTGAAGCTTTCTTT. It codes for CASSRKTGTDLTNTEAFF.

The V and J genes are TRBV4-1 and TRBJ1-1; 12 bases agree with TRBD1. This CDR3 is built from 16 residues. The V gene end was trimmed by 1 base and the J gene end by 4 bases; junction bases not matched to a gene: 4. Germline V lookup: CDR1 MGHRA, CDR2 YSYEKL. CDR3 in DNA: TGCGCCAGCAGCCAAGTGGGACAGGGGGCGAGCACTGAAGCTTTCTTT. Its protein product is CASSQVGQGASTEAFF.

The DNA for the CDR3 is TGTGCCAGCAGCTTAGACCGGGACAGAGCTAACTATGGCTACACCTTC. It encodes CASSLDRDRANYGYTF. J is TRBJ1-2 and V is TRBV7-9; 7 positions agree with TRBD1. Looked up from germline, CDR1 is SEHNR and CDR2 is FQNEAQ (reference sequence). The CDR3 extends over 16 amino acids. The J segment lost 0 bases and the V segment lost 1 base, leaving 5 bases of the junction unmatched.

The chain joins TRBV6-5 to TRBJ1-1; TRBD1 might be the D (6 bases). Trimming shortened V by 4 bases and J by 1 base, and 13 bases separated the two germline ends. The germline gives CDR1 MNHEY, CDR2 SVGAGI. The length of the CDR3 is 15 residues. CDR3 sequence: CASSSVDRGNTEAFF. The DNA for the CDR3 is TGTGCCAGCAGTTCTGTGGACAGAGGGAACACTGAAGCTTTCTTT.

At least ten counts were recorded for this clonotype. V and J are TRBV7-2 and TRBJ1-1; 7 bases are a match to TRBD1. CDR1 is SGHTA, CDR2 FQGNSA, per germline. The CDR3 spans 15 residues. After removal of 5 bases from V and 1 base from J, the junction contained 7 bases not matched to a gene. DNA for the CDR3: TGTGCCAGCAGCCTGGGGACAGTGCAGAACACTGAAGCTTTCTTT. As protein: CASSLGTVQNTEAFF.

On this clonotype: A much larger clone differs by one base, so this may be a read error. The chain uses TRBV20-1 and TRBJ1-6; D might be TRBD1 (6 bases). Germline-derived CDR1 and CDR2 are DFQATT and SNEGSKA (reference sequence). The CDR3 spans 13 residues. The CDR3 is CSVRGQLDSPLHF. The DNA of the CDR3 is TGCAGTGTTAGAGGACAGTTGGACTCACCCCTCCACTTT.

This chain joins TRBV24-1 and TRBJ2-7, with D tentatively TRBD2 (5 bases). The germline gives CDR1 KGHDR, CDR2 SFDVKD. CDR3 length equals 12 residues. V gave up 8 bases and J gave up 3 bases, with 10 bases separating them. The DNA of the CDR3 is TGTGCCACCACCGGAGGCAGCTACGAGCAGTACTTC. This codes for CATTGGSYEQYF.

As for this clonotype: A much larger clonotype is one base distant, so this may be a read error. The gene calls are TRBV7-3 and TRBJ1-3, with D hard to call. The CDR3 is 15 amino acids. Per the germline V gene, CDR1 is SGHTA and CDR2 is FQGTGA. The CDR3 is CASSQYLSSGNTMYF. CDR3 in DNA: TGTGCCAGCAGCCAATACCTAAGCTCTGGAAACACCATGTATTTT.

There are many counts of this clonotype. The J gene is TRBJ1-2, the V gene TRBV29-1; D is undetermined. The CDR3 totals 14 residues. V was cut by 4 bases and J by 2 bases, with 14 bases left in between. CDR1 SQVTM and CDR2 ANQGSEA come from the germline V gene. DNA of the CDR3: TGCAGCGTTGGCCCGCGCCGGTTCAACTATGGCTACACCTTC. It codes for CSVGPRRFNYGYTF.

This clonotype was detected many times. This sequence joins TRBV7-2 and TRBJ1-5, with D uncertain. Germline CDR1 is SGHTA and CDR2 is FQGNSA. Trimming left V 5 bases short and J 2 bases short, with 4 bases between. The CDR3 loop spans 12 amino acids. The CDR3 DNA reads TGTGCCAGCAGCGAGCGCAATCAGCCCCAGCATTTT. It is translated as CASSERNQPQHF.

This chain links TRBV6-5 with TRBJ1-4; TRBD1 is a possible D gene (6 bases). The CDR3 contains 14 residues. CDR1 and CDR2 from the germline V gene are MNHEY and SVGAGI. Trimming pared 6 bases from V and 7 bases from J, leaving 15 bases between. The CDR3 coding sequence is TGTGCCAGCAGCCGACAGGTGGAGGGTGAAAAACTGTTTTTT. Its protein is CASSRQVEGEKLFF.

This chain uses TRBV7-2 with TRBJ1-1; D may be TRBD1 (5 bases). There are 13 residues in the CDR3. Germline V gives CDR1 SGHTA, CDR2 FQGNSA. V was clipped by 4 bases and J by 3 bases, with 9 bases between them. In DNA form, the CDR3 reads TGTGCCAGCAGCTCACAGGAATACACTGAAGCTTTCTTT. Protein product: CASSSQEYTEAFF. Based on the CDR3 plus reference TRBV7-2 and TRBJ1-1, the full variable domain is GAGVSQSPSNKVTEKGKDVELRCDPISGHTALYWYRQSLGQGLEFLIYFQGNSAPDKSGLPSDRFSAERTGGSVSTLTIQRTQQEDSAVYLCASSSQEYTEAFFGQGTRLTVV.

The sample holds a few counts of this clonotype. V is TRBV5-4 and J is TRBJ2-7; the match to TRBD1 covers 11 bases. The junction had 8 bases not matched to a gene; V was cut back by 3 bases and J by 6 bases. The CDR3 runs to 15 residues. CDR1 and CDR2 (germline): SGHNT, YYREEE (reference sequence). This CDR3 is CASSSPGTGGREQYF. The CDR3, as DNA: TGTGCCAGCAGCTCCCCCGGGACAGGGGGTCGCGAGCAGTACTTC.

The chain has TRBV7-6 and TRBJ2-2; D possibly corresponds to TRBD1 (6 bases). Germline CDR1 is SGHVS and CDR2 is FNYEAQ. V lost 5 bases, J lost 4 bases, and 26 bases lay in between. CDR3 length equals 19 residues. The DNA of the CDR3 is TGTGCCAGCAGCCTAAACGAAGACAGGCGCAAACTCGGCACCGGGGAGCTGTTTTTT. This translates into CASSLNEDRRKLGTGELFF.

Concerning this clonotype: The conserved closing phenylalanine or tryptophan is absent in this CDR3, likely reflecting a read error. This chain links TRBV7-9 with TRBJ2-5, with D perhaps TRBD2 (6 bases). The V gene lost 0 bases and the J gene lost 4 bases, with 9 bases spanning the gap. CDR1 and CDR2 from the germline V gene are SEHNR and FQNEAQ (reference sequence). The CDR3 runs 14 residues. CDR3 in DNA: TGTGCCAGCAGCTTAGCAATGGGGGGAGAGACCCAGTACTCC. Translated, it gives CASSLAMGGETQYS.

This clonotype was seen repeatedly, ten times or more. This chain joins TRBV20-1 and TRBJ1-6; 8 bases are a match to TRBD1. Germline-derived CDR1 and CDR2 are DFQATT and SNEGSKA (reference sequence). The J segment lost 7 bases and the V segment lost 7 bases, leaving 3 bases of the junction unmatched. The CDR3 is 12 amino acids. In DNA form, the CDR3 reads TGCAGTGTGGGACAGGCAAATTCACCCCTCCACTTT. Amino acid sequence: CSVGQANSPLHF.

At least ten counts were recorded for this clonotype. The chain has TRBV29-1 and TRBJ1-2; TRBD1 matches 9 bases. The CDR3 spans 14 residues. Germline V gene data show CDR1 as SQVTM and CDR2 as ANQGSEA. V trimming: 7 bases; J trimming: 8 bases; junction bases outside the gene matches: 14. This CDR3 is CSALSRDRVKGYTF. In DNA form, the CDR3 reads TGCAGCGCCCTTTCCCGGGACAGGGTGAAAGGCTACACCTTC.